The 5 T cell receptor beta chains presented below share a single source sample, sequenced in a study of early T cells in non-severe SARS-CoV-2 infection. Each CDR3 protein gets one entry after TCRdb re-called the 5' RACE reads with MiXCR. The data contain about 83,000 distinct CDR3 sequences, more than 9% of them singletons. The source was whole blood, collected at baseline. These receptors came from an adult who was a healthcare worker with PCR-confirmed SARS-CoV-2 infection or an uninfected control (not recorded which).

The CDR3 DNA follows: TGTGCCAGCAGTTTAATCGGGACGGCCCCTAGGGGCTACACCTTC. It yields the protein CASSLIGTAPRGYTF. J is TRBJ1-2 and V is TRBV27; D is possibly TRBD1 (5 bases). Per the germline V gene, CDR1 is MNHEY and CDR2 is SMNVEV (reference sequence). V was cut by 2 bases and J by 8 bases, with 18 bases left in between. The CDR3 contains 15 residues.

This clonotype showed up just a few times. The gene calls are TRBV7-2 and TRBJ1-2; D is undetermined. Germline lookup yields CDR1 SGHTA and CDR2 FQGNSA. This CDR3 spans 11 amino acids. Between the trimmed V and J ends, which lost 11 bases and 2 bases, there was a span of 9 bases. This CDR3 is CAALENYGYTF. The DNA for the CDR3 is TGTGCCGCCCTAGAGAACTATGGCTACACCTTC.

The genes are TRBV24-1 and TRBJ2-6; D assignment may be TRBD1 or TRBD2 (5 bases each). Germline V gene data show CDR1 as KGHDR and CDR2 as SFDVKD. The germline V and J ends were trimmed by 3 bases and 4 bases, with 18 bases remaining between them. The CDR3 length is 18 residues. The DNA of the CDR3 is TGTGCCACCAGTGATCACTCAACCGGGGCTTTCGGGGCCAACGTCCTGACTTTC. It is translated as CATSDHSTGAFGANVLTF.

This clonotype was observed a few times. The V gene is TRBV7-9, the J gene TRBJ2-3; 7 bases align to TRBD1. V dropped 4 bases and J dropped 6; count of bases not matched to a gene: 13. CDR3 length: 16 residues. Germline V CDR1 and CDR2: SEHNR, FQNEAQ (reference sequence). For the CDR3, the DNA is TGTGCCAGCAGCTCCGACAGGGAGTTTTTGGGGGATACGCAGTATTTT. Translation: CASSSDREFLGDTQYF.

This clonotype was found many times. The gene calls are TRBV7-8 and TRBJ2-7; the D gene could be TRBD1 or TRBD2 (5 bases each). CDR1 is SGHVS and CDR2 is FQNEAQ in the germline V gene. Trimming stripped 2 bases from V and 2 bases from J, with 7 bases between. CDR3 size: 13 residues. CDR3 sequence (DNA): TGTGCCAGCAGCTTACCGGGACCCTACGAGCAGTACTTC. Translated: CASSLPGPYEQYF.